This T cell receptor (beta chain) originates from a study of identical twins. Study conclusions and caveats: Out-of-frame alpha sequences common to twins exhibited a surplus of low generation probability.

TCRdb processed the 5' RACE reads anew with MiXCR; each CDR3 protein has one entry. This repertoire shows 550,000 to 700,000 distinct CDR3 sequences, 21% found once; its top ten account for 4% to 5.5%. V was clipped by 1 base and J by 15 bases; unmatched bases: 3. This CDR3 comprises 11 residues. Germline V gene lookup returns CDR1 SEHNR and CDR2 FQNEAQ (reference sequence). In regard to this clonotype: The antigen is undetermined.

These same data were also listed under a study on T cells expressing NK-cell markers. This second study says: Of the CD8+ T cell pool in 5 to 7 donors, roughly 1.0-7.5% was accounted for by dominant NKG2C+ clonotypes.

The sequencing input was PBMCs. V usage is TRBV7-9 and J usage is TRBJ2-1; 7 bases are a match to TRBD1. The sequence came from a woman aged 18-29 years in good health. DNA of the CDR3: TGTGCCAGCAGCTTAGAGGGGGCTCTGTTCTTC. Amino acids: CASSLEGALFF.